This T cell receptor beta chain was retrieved from a study of beta chain features in type 1 diabetes. Study background: Examination covered almost 110,000,000 sorted cells spanning all samples.

Reverse transcription of all isolated RNA meant that expressed TCRB transcripts were sequenced. Only in-frame clones appear in the TCRdb table, and some are missing; sequencing was by immunoSEQ multiplex PCR. The data show hundreds of thousands of clones, 10% to 15% seen once. Study-wide findings and caveats: It was not settled here whether HLA type affects TCRB rearrangement. People with Type 1 diabetes carried modestly yet significantly shorter TCRB CDR3s in all four CD4+ subsets. In the patient group, naive, central memory and Treg TCRB repertoires seemed more alike than in the healthy donor group.

A sort by CD45RO/CCR7/CD25/CD127/CD95/CD27 yielded CD4+ naive, central memory, regulatory and stem cell-like memory cells. This CDR3 comprises 15 residues. V was clipped by 6 bases and J by 7 bases; unmatched bases: 8. CDR1 and CDR2 (germline): SGHVS, FQNEAQ. The table lists this clone with a few counts. Its antigen is as yet unknown. J is TRBJ1-6 and V is TRBV7-8; 8 nucleotides line up with TRBD1. What was sequenced was naive CD4+ T cells from blood. The sequence derives from a young man with type 1 diabetes. CDR3 amino acids: CASSIDTGGNSPLHF. Here the CDR3 DNA reads TGTGCCAGCAGTATCGACACAGGGGGGAATTCACCCCTCCACTTT.